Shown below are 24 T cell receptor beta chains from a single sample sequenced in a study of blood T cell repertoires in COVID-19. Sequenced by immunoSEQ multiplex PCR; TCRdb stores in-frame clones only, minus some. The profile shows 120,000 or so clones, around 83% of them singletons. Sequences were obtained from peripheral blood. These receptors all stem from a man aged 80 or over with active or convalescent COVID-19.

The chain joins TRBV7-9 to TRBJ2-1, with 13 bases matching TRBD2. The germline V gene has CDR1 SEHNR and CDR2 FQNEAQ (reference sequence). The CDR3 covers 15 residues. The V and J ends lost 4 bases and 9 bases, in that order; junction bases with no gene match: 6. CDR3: CASSSGTSGVTEQFF. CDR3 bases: TGTGCCAGCAGCTCCGGGACTAGCGGGGTCACTGAGCAGTTCTTC.

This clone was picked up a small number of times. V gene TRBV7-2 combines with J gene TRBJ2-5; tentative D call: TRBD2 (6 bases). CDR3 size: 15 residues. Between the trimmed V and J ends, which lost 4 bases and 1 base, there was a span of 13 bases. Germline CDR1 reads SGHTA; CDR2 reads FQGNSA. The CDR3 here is CASSSRGTAQETQYF. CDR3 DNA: TGTGCCAGCAGCTCTCGGGGGACTGCCCAAGAGACCCAGTACTTC.

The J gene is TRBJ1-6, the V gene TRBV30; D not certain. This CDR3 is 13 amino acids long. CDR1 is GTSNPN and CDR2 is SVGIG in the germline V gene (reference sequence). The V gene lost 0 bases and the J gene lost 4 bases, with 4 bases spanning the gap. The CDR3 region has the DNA TGTGCCTGGAGTGTATCGTATAATTCACCCCTCCACTTT. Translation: CAWSVSYNSPLHF.

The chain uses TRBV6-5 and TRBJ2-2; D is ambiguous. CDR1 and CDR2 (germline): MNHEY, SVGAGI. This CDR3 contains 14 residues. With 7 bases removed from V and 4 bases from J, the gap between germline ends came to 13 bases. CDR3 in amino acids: CASKFYMSTGELFF. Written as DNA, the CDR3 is TGTGCCAGCAAGTTCTATATGAGCACCGGGGAGCTGTTTTTT.

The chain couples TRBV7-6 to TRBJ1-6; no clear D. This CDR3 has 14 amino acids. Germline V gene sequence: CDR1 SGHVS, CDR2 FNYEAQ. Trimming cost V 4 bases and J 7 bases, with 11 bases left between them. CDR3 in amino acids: CASSSLEENSPLHF. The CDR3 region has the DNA TGTGCCAGCAGCTCCTTAGAGGAGAATTCACCCCTCCACTTT. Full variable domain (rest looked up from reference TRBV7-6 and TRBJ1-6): GAGVSQSPRYKVTKRGQDVALRCDPISGHVSLYWYRQALGQGPEFLTYFNYEAQQDKSGLPNDRFSAERPEGSISTLTIQRTEQRDSAMYRCASSSLEENSPLHFGNGTRLTVT.

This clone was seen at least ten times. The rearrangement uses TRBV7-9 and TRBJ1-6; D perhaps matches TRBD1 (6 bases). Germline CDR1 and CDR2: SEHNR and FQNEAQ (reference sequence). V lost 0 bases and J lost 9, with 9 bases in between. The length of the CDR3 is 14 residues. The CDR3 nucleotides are TGTGCCAGCAGCTTAGCCAGGGGCAGTTCACCCCTCCACTTT. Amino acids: CASSLARGSSPLHF. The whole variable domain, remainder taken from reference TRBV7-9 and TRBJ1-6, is DTGVSQNPRHKITKRGQNVTFRCDPISEHNRLYWYRQTLGQGPEFLTYFQNEAQLEKSRLLSDRFSAERPKGSFSTLEIQRTEQGDSAMYLCASSLARGSSPLHFGNGTRLTVT.

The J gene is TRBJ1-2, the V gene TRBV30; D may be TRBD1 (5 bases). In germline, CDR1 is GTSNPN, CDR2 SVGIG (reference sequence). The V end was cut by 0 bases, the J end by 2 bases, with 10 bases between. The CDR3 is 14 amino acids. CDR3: CAWSVGGVNYGYTF. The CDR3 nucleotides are TGTGCCTGGAGTGTGGGGGGAGTCAACTATGGCTACACCTTC.

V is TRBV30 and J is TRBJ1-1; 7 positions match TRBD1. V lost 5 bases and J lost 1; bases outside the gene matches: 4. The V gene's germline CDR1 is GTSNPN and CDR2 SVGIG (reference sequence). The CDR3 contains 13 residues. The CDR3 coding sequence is TGTGCCTGGTACAGGGGCGGGAACACTGAAGCTTTCTTT. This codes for CAWYRGGNTEAFF.

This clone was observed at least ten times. CDR3 coding DNA: TGTGCCAGCAGATTACCCGACAGCTACGAGCAGTACTTC. Translation: CASRLPDSYEQYF. The chain employs TRBV7-2 and TRBJ2-7, with D tentatively TRBD1 (5 bases). CDR3 length equals 13 residues. Trimming took 6 bases from V and 3 from J, leaving 12 bases between them. Germline V gives CDR1 SGHTA, CDR2 FQGNSA.

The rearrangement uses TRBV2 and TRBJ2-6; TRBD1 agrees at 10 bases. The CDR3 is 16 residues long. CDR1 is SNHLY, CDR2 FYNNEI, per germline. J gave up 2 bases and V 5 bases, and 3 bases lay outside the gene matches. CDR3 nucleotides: TGTGCCAGCAGTACGACAGGGGGCGCTGGGGCCAACGTCCTGACTTTC. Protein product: CASSTTGGAGANVLTF.

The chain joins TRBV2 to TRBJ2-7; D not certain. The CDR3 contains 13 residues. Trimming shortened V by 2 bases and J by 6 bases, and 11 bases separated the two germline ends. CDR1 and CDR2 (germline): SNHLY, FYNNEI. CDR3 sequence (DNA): TGTGCCAGCAGTGAACTAGAAGGCCGCGAGCAGTACTTC. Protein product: CASSELEGREQYF.

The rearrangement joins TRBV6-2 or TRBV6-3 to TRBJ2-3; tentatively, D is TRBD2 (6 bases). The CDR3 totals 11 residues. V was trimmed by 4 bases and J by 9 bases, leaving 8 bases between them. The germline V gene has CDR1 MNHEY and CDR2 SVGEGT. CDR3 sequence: CASSFGGTQYF. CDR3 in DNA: TGTGCCAGCAGTTTTGGGGGGACGCAGTATTTT.

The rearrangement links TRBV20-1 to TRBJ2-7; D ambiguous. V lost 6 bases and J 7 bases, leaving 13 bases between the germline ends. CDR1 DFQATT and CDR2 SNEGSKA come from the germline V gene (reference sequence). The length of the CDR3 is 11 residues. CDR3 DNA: TGCAGTGCAACCCGGAGTGAGGAGCAGTACTTC. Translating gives CSATRSEEQYF.

The CDR3 here is CAISVAGQGNEQYF. For the CDR3, the DNA is TGTGCCATCAGTGTAGCCGGACAGGGCAACGAGCAGTACTTC. The genes are TRBV10-3 and TRBJ2-7, with 8 bases that match TRBD1. The CDR3 has 14 residues. V was pared by 4 bases and J by 5 bases, with 7 bases of the junction left unmatched. CDR1 and CDR2 (germline): ENHRY, SYGVKD.

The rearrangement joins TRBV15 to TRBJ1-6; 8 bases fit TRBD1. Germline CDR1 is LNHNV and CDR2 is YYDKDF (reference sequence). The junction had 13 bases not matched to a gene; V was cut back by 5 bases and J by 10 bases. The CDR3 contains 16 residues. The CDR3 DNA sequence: TGTGCCACCAGCCGCCGTGGGACAGGAACCTCATCACCCCTCCACTTT. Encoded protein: CATSRRGTGTSSPLHF.

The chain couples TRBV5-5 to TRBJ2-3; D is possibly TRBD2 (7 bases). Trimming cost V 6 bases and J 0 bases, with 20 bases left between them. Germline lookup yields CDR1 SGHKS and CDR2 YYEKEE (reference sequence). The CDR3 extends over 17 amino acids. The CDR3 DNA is TGTGCCAGCACCCCTGGGGGGGGCACGACTAGCACAGATACGCAGTATTTT. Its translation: CASTPGGGTTSTDTQYF. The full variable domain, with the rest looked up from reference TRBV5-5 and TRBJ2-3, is DAGVTQSPTHLIKTRGQQVTLRCSPISGHKSVSWYQQVLGQGPQFIFQYYEKEERGRGNFPDRFSARQFPNYSSELNVNALLLGDSALYLCASTPGGGTTSTDTQYFGPGTRLTVL.

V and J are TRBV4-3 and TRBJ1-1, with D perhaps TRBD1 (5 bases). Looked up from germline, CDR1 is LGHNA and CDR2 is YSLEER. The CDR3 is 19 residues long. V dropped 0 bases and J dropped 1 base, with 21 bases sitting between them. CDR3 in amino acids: CASSQDLRGPQFGNTEAFF. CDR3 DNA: TGCGCCAGCAGCCAAGATCTTAGGGGCCCCCAGTTCGGGAACACTGAAGCTTTCTTT.

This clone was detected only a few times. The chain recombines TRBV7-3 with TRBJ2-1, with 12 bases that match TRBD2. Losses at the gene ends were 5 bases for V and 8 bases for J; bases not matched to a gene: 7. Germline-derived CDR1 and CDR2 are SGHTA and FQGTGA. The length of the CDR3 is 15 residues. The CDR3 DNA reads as TGTGCCAGCAGCCCCACTAGCGGGGGGTTGCATGAGCAGTTCTTC. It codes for CASSPTSGGLHEQFF.

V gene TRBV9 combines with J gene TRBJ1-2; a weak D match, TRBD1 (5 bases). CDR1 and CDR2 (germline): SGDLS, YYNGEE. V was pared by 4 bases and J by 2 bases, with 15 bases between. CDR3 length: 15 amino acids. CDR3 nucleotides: TGTGCCAGCAGCCCAAGCGACAGAGTAAACTATGGCTACACCTTC. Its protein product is CASSPSDRVNYGYTF. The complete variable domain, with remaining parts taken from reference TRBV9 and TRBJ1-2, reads DSGVTQTPKHLITATGQRVTLRCSPRSGDLSVYWYQQSLDQGLQFLIQYYNGEERAKGNILERFSAQQFPDLHSELNLSSLELGDSALYFCASSPSDRVNYGYTFGSGTRLTVV.

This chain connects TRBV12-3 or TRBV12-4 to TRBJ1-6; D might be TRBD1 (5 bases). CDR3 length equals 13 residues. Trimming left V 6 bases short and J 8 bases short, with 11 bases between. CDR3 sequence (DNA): TGTGCCAGCAGCCAGGGTGAGGATTCACCCCTCCACTTT. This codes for CASSQGEDSPLHF.

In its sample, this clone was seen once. CDR3 sequence reads: CSASMRQPNEKLFF. The CDR3 region has the DNA TGCAGTGCTAGTATGCGACAACCCAATGAAAAACTGTTTTTT. The chain joins TRBV20-1 to TRBJ1-4; unclear D gene. Trimming left V 3 bases short and J 5 bases short, with 13 bases between. The CDR3 runs 14 residues. CDR1 and CDR2 from the germline V gene are DFQATT and SNEGSKA (reference sequence).

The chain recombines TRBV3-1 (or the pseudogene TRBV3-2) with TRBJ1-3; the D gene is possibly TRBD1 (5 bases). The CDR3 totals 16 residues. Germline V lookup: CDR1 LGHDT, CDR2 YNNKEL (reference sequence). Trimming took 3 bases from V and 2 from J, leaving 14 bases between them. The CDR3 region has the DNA TGTGCCAGCAGCCAGCAGGCTGCAGGGACTGGAAACACCATATATTTT. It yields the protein CASSQQAAGTGNTIYF.

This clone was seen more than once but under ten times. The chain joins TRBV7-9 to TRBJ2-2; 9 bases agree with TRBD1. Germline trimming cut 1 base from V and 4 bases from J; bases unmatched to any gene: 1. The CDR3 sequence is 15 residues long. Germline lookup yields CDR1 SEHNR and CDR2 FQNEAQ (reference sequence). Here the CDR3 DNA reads TGTGCCAGCAGCTTAGGGACAGGGGCCACCGGGGAGCTGTTTTTT. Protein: CASSLGTGATGELFF.

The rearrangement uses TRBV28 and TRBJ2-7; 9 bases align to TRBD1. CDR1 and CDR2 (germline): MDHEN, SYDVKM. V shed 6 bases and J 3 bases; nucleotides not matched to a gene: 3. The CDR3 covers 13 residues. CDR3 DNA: TGTGCCAGCAGGACGGGACAGGGCTACGAGCAGTACTTC. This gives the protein CASRTGQGYEQYF.